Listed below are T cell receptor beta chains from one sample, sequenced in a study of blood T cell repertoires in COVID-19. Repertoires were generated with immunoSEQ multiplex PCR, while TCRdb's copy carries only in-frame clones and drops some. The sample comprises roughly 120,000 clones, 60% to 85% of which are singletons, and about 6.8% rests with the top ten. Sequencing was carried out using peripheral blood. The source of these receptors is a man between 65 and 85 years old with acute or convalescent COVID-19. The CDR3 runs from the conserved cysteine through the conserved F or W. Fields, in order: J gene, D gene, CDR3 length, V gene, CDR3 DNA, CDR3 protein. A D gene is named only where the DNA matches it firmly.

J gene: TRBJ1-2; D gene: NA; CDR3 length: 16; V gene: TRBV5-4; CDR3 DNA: TGTGCCAGCAGCATCGACAGTATATCGTGGGACTATGGCTACACCTTC; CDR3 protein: CASSIDSISWDYGYTF
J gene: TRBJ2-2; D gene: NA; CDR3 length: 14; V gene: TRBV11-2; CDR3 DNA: TGTGCCAGCAGCTTTACGGGGAACACCGGGGAGCTGTTTTTT; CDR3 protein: CASSFTGNTGELFF
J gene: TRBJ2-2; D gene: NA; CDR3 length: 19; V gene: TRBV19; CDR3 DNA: TGTGCCAGTAGTATCCGGCCGGGACAACCCGTATCGGGAACCGGGGAGCTGTTTTTT; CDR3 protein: CASSIRPGQPVSGTGELFF
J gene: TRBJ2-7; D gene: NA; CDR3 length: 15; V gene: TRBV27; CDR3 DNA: TGTGCCAGCACTCGGGGGGACAACGGAATCTACGAGCAGTACTTC; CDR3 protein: CASTRGDNGIYEQYF
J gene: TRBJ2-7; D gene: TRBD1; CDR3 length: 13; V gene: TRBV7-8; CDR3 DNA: TGTGCCAGCAGCGCCCGGGACAGGGTCGAGCAGTACTTC; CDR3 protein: CASSARDRVEQYF
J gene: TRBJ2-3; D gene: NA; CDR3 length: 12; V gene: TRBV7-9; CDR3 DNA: TGTGCCAGCAGCCACCCGGCAGATACGCAGTATTTT; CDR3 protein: CASSHPADTQYF
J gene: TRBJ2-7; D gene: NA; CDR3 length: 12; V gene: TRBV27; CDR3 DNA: TGTGCCAGCGGTAGCCTCGGGTACGAGCAGTACTTC; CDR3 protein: CASGSLGYEQYF
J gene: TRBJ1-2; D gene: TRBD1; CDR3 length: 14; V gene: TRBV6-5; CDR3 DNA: TGTGCCACCCGGACGGGACAGGGGGCGCGTGGCTACACCTTC; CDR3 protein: CATRTGQGARGYTF
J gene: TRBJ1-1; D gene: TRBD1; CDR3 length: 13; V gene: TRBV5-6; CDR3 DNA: TGTGCCAGCAGCTCCCAACAGGGGCCTGAAGCTTTCTTT; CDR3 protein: CASSSQQGPEAFF
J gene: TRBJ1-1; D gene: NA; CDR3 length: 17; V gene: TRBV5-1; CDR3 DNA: TGCGCCAGCAGCTTGGGCAGGGATGATTGGATGAACACTGAAGCTTTCTTT; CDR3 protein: CASSLGRDDWMNTEAFF
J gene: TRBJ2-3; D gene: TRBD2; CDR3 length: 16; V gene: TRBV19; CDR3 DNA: TGTGCCAGTAGCACAGGACTAGCGGCCCACACAGATACGCAGTATTTT; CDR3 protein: CASSTGLAAHTDTQYF
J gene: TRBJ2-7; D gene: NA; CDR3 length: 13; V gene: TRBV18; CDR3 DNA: TGTGCCAGCTCACCAGTCCAGGGTGGAGAGCAGTACTTC; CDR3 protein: CASSPVQGGEQYF